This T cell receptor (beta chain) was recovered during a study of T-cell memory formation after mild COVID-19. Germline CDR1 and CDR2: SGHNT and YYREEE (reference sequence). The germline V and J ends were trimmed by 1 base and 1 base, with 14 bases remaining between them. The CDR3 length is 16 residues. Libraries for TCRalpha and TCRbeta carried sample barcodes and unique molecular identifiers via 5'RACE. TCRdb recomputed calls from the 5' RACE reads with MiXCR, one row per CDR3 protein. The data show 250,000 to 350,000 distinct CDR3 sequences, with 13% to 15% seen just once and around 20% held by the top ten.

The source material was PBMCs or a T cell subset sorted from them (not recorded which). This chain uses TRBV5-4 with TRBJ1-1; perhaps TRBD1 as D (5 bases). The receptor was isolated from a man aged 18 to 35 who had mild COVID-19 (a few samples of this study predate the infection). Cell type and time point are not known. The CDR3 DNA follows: TGTGCCAGCAGCTTGTCGTTCGTGACAGCGAACACTGAAGCTTTCTTT. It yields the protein CASSLSFVTANTEAFF.